What follows is one T cell receptor (beta chain) and its context. Its antigen remains unidentified. There are no base qualities to consult, and no much larger clone falls within one base. The trial excluded patients who had a history of autoimmune disease or who were on systemic immunosuppression. In every dose cohort, peripheral blood was drawn for TCR sequencing at baseline, cycle 4 day 1, and cycle 7 day 1. The samples were drawn from a first-in-human, open-label, multicenter phase I dose-escalation trial of ivuxolimab. Adults with locally advanced or metastatic melanoma, renal cell carcinoma, hepatocellular carcinoma or head and neck squamous cell carcinoma were enrolled in the trial. Before TCR sequencing, CD4+ T cells and CD8+ T cells were sorted from peripheral blood as separate populations. The sample belongs to a study of OX40 agonist ivuxolimab in advanced cancers. About the full investigation: Ivuxolimab was an agonistic, fully human IgG2 monoclonal antibody directed against OX40 (CD134), a costimulatory receptor. Of the 50 to 55 patients in dose escalation, about 19 had hepatocellular carcinoma, about 15 had melanoma, 9 had renal cell carcinoma and 9 had head and neck cancer. The point of sequencing TCRbeta in the periphery was to test whether ivuxolimab changed TCR sequence diversity and drove clonal T-cell expansion. Patients were allowed to have had prior anti-PD-1, anti-PD-L1 or anti-CTLA-4 therapy, and approximately 39% of the dose-escalation patients had been treated with checkpoint inhibitors. The paper covers the monotherapy dose-escalation part of the phase I ivuxolimab trial, which included N of about 50 patients. In the dose-escalation cohort, around four fifths of patients were male, and the mean age was 60 years with a range of roughly 23 to 90. Intravenous ivuxolimab was administered to patients every 2 weeks at six dose levels: 0.01, 0.1, 0.3, 1.5, 3 and 10 mg/kg. Partial responses were achieved by three dose-escalation patients, of whom one had hepatocellular carcinoma and two had cutaneous melanoma.

For sequencing of the TCRbeta CDR3 region, genomic DNA was extracted from the sorted cells. The immunoSEQ Assay was used for sequencing of TCRbeta CDR3 regions. TCRdb retrieved this table from immuneACCESS and kept in-frame rearrangements only. Not all clones are present; in checked studies, unresolved V genes account for under half, and no reason is known for the remainder. The sample table lists just under 55,000 clones, 80% of them with a count of one. In total, the top ten clones hold roughly 4.5% of the sample. Paper-wide results and their limitations: At doses from 0.1 to 3.0 mg/kg, clonal expansion was seen in both CD4+ and CD8+ blood T cells between baseline and week 6. After ivuxolimab, expanded clones were on average more numerous among CD8+ T cells than among CD4+ T cells. The antigen specificity of the peripheral T cells that underwent clonal expansion was not determined. Low levels of normalized T-cell clonal expansion were also seen in some patients who did not respond. Partial responders in the 0.1-3.0 mg/kg groups had among the lowest normalized peripheral clonal expansion, especially among CD8+ T cells.

Per the germline V gene, SGDLS is the CDR1 and YYNGEE is the CDR2. Trimming takes 4 bases from V and 2 bases from J, and the germline ends sit 14 bases apart. The CDR3 spans 15 residues, from the cysteine through the phenylalanine. Kept here is only the CDR3 DNA, which spans 45 bases and is read in frame from base 1. This sample comprised CD4+ or CD8+ T cells sorted from blood, obtained in a trial of the OX40 agonist ivuxolimab. This sequence was found in an adult with an advanced solid tumor such as melanoma, head and neck, liver or kidney cancer. The V gene is TRBV9 and the J gene is TRBJ2-3; the D gene cannot be named for sure. The nucleotides read TGTGCCAGCAGCTCGAAATTAGCCCTCACAGATACGCAGTATTTT. Its coded protein is CASSSKLALTDTQYF.